The TCR beta chain described here comes from a study of T cells after yellow fever vaccination. MiXCR was run by TCRdb on the 5' RACE reads, yielding one entry per CDR3 protein. The table includes tens of thousands of distinct CDR3 sequences, roughly 7.3% detected once. CDR1 and CDR2 (germline): LGHDT, YNNKEL (reference sequence). The trim removed 4 bases at V and 4 bases at J, leaving 7 bases unmatched. This CDR3 has 16 residues. The chain is built from TRBV3-1 and TRBJ2-2; 9 nucleotides agree with TRBD1. This TCR was recovered from a man younger than 35 who received the YFV17D yellow fever vaccine. This material consisted of CD8+ T cells sorted from PBMCs, taken less than 16 days after the first yellow fever vaccination. DNA for the CDR3: TGTGCCAGCAGCCCCGGGGGGACAGGGAGCACCGGGGAGCTGTTTTTT. Translating it yields CASSPGGTGSTGELFF.